This TCR beta chain was recovered during a study of blood T cell repertoires in COVID-19. Background on the study: The analysed material was cDNA or gDNA that came from T cells, B-cell-depleted T cells, or PBMCs.

The CDR3 has 17 residues. V lost 2 bases and J lost 0, with 11 bases in between. This table comes from immunoSEQ multiplex PCR, and its TCRdb copy is limited to in-frame clones, with some not included. The sample contains 150,000 to 200,000 clones, over 80% of which appear only once. The receptor was isolated from an elderly woman with active or convalescent COVID-19. V gene TRBV23-1 combines with J gene TRBJ1-6; D is unresolved. TRBV23-1 is reported as an ORF; its role is uncertain. Sequencing was carried out using peripheral blood. The CDR3 sequence: CASSQPGAGSYNSPLHF. Here the CDR3 DNA reads TGCGCCAGCAGTCAACCGGGAGCCGGCTCCTATAATTCACCCCTCCACTTT.